The 29 T cell receptor beta chains presented below share a single source sample, sequenced in a study of T cell responses to AZD1222 COVID-19 vaccine. Here immunoSEQ multiplex PCR was the method, and the copy in TCRdb shows in-frame clones only, minus some. The sample shows around 80,000 clones, 70% to 90% of them seen only once. The input for sequencing was peripheral blood, taken on day 0 of AZD1222 vaccination. These receptors originate from an adult in good health.

The rearrangement joins TRBV7-8 to TRBJ1-3; 7 positions match TRBD1. Per the germline V gene, CDR1 is SGHVS and CDR2 is FQNEAQ. The trim removed 4 bases at V and 2 bases at J, leaving 5 bases unmatched. The CDR3 extends over 15 amino acids. The CDR3 bases are TGTGCCAGCAGCTATGACAGGGAAACTGGAAACACCATATATTTT. Encoded protein: CASSYDRETGNTIYF.

The rearrangement uses TRBV3-1 (or the pseudogene TRBV3-2) and TRBJ2-1, with 7 bases fitting TRBD1. Germline values: CDR1 LGHDT, CDR2 YNNKEL (reference sequence). Unmatched junction bases numbered 1, after V lost 2 bases and J lost 3 bases. The CDR3 has 14 residues. This CDR3 reads CASSQRDSYNEQFF. In DNA, the CDR3 is TGTGCCAGCAGCCAACGGGACAGCTACAATGAGCAGTTCTTC.

This chain links TRBV6-5 with TRBJ2-7; tentative D call: TRBD2 (6 bases). V lost 9 bases and J 3 bases, leaving 15 bases between the germline ends. The CDR3 has 13 amino acids. Germline CDR1 is MNHEY and CDR2 is SVGAGI. Here the CDR3 reads CAREALASYEQYV. CDR3 in DNA: TGTGCCAGAGAAGCTCTAGCGAGCTACGAGCAGTACGTC.

This clone was counted only a few times. This rearrangement joins TRBV7-3 to TRBJ2-5; possibly TRBD2 for D (6 bases). The CDR3 loop spans 14 amino acids. From germline, CDR1 is SGHTA and CDR2 FQGTGA. Trimming took off 4 bases at V and 5 bases at J, with 14 bases between the two ends. The CDR3 loop reads CASSSGLGTETQYF. CDR3 coding DNA: TGTGCCAGCAGCTCGGGACTGGGAACGGAGACCCAGTACTTC.

The chain is built from TRBV7-9 and TRBJ1-2, with 9 bases fitting TRBD1. Germline V gene lookup returns CDR1 SEHNR and CDR2 FQNEAQ (reference sequence). The CDR3 is 15 amino acids. With 5 bases clipped from V and 5 bases from J, the junction kept 9 bases outside the gene matches. As DNA, the CDR3 is TGTGCCAGCAGCAGGTCACAGGGGGCTCAGTATGGCTACACCTTC. Amino acids: CASSRSQGAQYGYTF.

This chain connects TRBV28 to TRBJ1-1; no reliable D call. CDR1 and CDR2 (germline): MDHEN, SYDVKM. Between the trimmed V and J ends, which lost 7 bases and 4 bases, there was a span of 10 bases. The CDR3 is made up of 12 amino acids. The CDR3 loop is CASNLRTTEAFF. The DNA for the CDR3 is TGTGCCAGCAACCTACGGACCACTGAAGCTTTCTTT.

The chain carries TRBV5-4 and TRBJ2-2, with TRBD2 identical over 7 bases. This CDR3 is 18 amino acids long. With V trimmed by 4 bases and J by 6 bases, 18 bases remained unmatched. Germline assignment: CDR1 SGHNT and CDR2 YYREEE (reference sequence). CDR3 coding DNA: TGTGCCAGCAGCGGAACCCAACGAGGCGGGGGAGCGGCCGGGGAGCTGTTTTTT. This gives the protein CASSGTQRGGGAAGELFF.

This chain links TRBV5-1 with TRBJ2-3; D gene unclear. Trimming shortened V by 6 bases and J by 0 bases, and 11 bases separated the two germline ends. This CDR3 comprises 14 residues. Germline CDR1 SGHRS, CDR2 YFSETQ. The CDR3 DNA follows: TGCGCCAGCAATGTAGGAGCTAGCACAGATACGCAGTATTTT. It codes for CASNVGASTDTQYF.

The J gene is TRBJ2-1, the V gene TRBV5-8, with TRBD2 matching 10 bases. V lost 2 bases, J lost 1 base, and 6 bases stayed unmatched. Germline V gene data show CDR1 as SGHTS and CDR2 as YDEGEE. CDR3 length: 17 residues. The CDR3 spells CASSLDGSGGSYNEQFF. CDR3 bases: TGTGCCAGCAGCTTAGATGGTAGCGGGGGGTCCTACAATGAGCAGTTCTTC.

The V gene is TRBV6-5, the J gene TRBJ1-5; TRBD1 is a possible D gene (6 bases). This CDR3 comprises 13 residues. Germline lookup yields CDR1 MNHEY and CDR2 SVGAGI. CDR3: CAAGAGWLQPQHF. CDR3 nucleotide sequence: TGTGCAGCGGGGGCAGGGTGGTTGCAGCCCCAGCATTTT.

The gene calls are TRBV9 and TRBJ2-1; D possibly matches TRBD1 or TRBD2 (7 bases each). V lost 4 bases to trimming and J lost 8 bases, with 25 bases between them. The V gene's germline CDR1 is SGDLS and CDR2 YYNGEE. This CDR3 comprises 17 residues. DNA for the CDR3: TGTGCCAGCAGCTTTAGAGGGGGCGGGAGCGTGAGGGATGAGCAGTTCTTC. Its protein is CASSFRGGGSVRDEQFF.

The CDR3 DNA follows: TGTGCCAGCAGTTTAGGGCGGGGCGGATACCCTCGCACAGATACGCAGTATTTT. Translated, it gives CASSLGRGGYPRTDTQYF. V gene TRBV28 combines with J gene TRBJ2-3, with a possible D match to TRBD2 (6 bases). V was clipped by 2 bases and J by 1 base, with 19 bases between them. The CDR3 sequence is 18 residues long. Looked up from germline, CDR1 is MDHEN and CDR2 is SYDVKM.

The V gene is TRBV2, the J gene TRBJ1-5; unclear D gene. The CDR3 sequence is 13 residues long. Germline V gives CDR1 SNHLY, CDR2 FYNNEI. V was cut by 7 bases and J by 3 bases, with 10 bases left in between. The DNA of the CDR3 is TGTGCCAGCATGGTAGGAGACAATCAGCCCCAGCATTTT. This translates into CASMVGDNQPQHF.

The V call is TRBV12-3 or TRBV12-4, the J call TRBJ2-5; D is unresolved. V was cut by 6 bases and J by 5 bases, with 13 bases left in between. The CDR3 runs 13 residues. CDR3 loop: CASSLSFRETQYF. As DNA, the CDR3 is TGTGCCAGCAGCCTCTCGTTTCGGGAGACCCAGTACTTC.

The chain recombines TRBV30 with TRBJ2-6; tentative D call: TRBD1 (5 bases). Per the germline V gene, CDR1 is GTSNPN and CDR2 is SVGIG (reference sequence). The CDR3 consists of 15 residues. Trimming stripped 0 bases from V and 4 bases from J, with 10 bases between. The CDR3 is CAWSVGADGANVLTF. CDR3 nucleotide sequence: TGTGCCTGGAGTGTAGGGGCGGACGGGGCCAACGTCCTGACTTTC. The variable domain in full, with the rest retrieved from reference TRBV30 and TRBJ2-6, is SQTIHQWPATLVQPVGSPLSLECTVEGTSNPNLYWYRQAAGRGLQLLFYSVGIGQISSEVPQNLSASRPQDRQFILSSKKLLLSDSGFYLCAWSVGADGANVLTFGAGSRLTVL.

CDR3 sequence: CASSFGGGRDSEQFF. DNA for the CDR3: TGTGCCAGCAGCTTCGGAGGGGGGCGCGATTCTGAGCAGTTCTTC. The V call is TRBV7-2, the J call TRBJ2-1, with D perhaps assigned TRBD1 or TRBD2 (6 bases each). The CDR3 contains 15 residues. Germline CDR1 is SGHTA and CDR2 is FQGNSA. V lost 3 bases and J 9 bases, leaving 18 bases between the germline ends.

The chain carries TRBV15 and TRBJ1-5; TRBD1 might be the D (5 bases). The germline CDR1 and CDR2 sequences are LNHNV and YYDKDF (reference sequence). The V and J ends lost 0 bases and 9 bases respectively, with 18 bases between them. The CDR3 is made up of 16 amino acids. This CDR3 reads CATSRDTQEGNRPQHF. DNA of the CDR3: TGTGCCACCAGCAGAGATACCCAGGAGGGGAACCGGCCCCAGCATTTT.

This chain links TRBV11-3 with TRBJ2-1; TRBD2 aligns across 7 bases. V shed 1 base and J 2 bases; nucleotides not matched to a gene: 2. This CDR3 is built from 15 residues. Germline CDR1 is SGHNT and CDR2 is YENEEA. The CDR3 sequence is CASSLGGSAYNEQFF. DNA for the CDR3: TGTGCCAGCAGCTTAGGCGGGAGTGCCTACAATGAGCAGTTCTTC.

This clone was counted only a few times. V gene TRBV27 combines with J gene TRBJ2-2; D is unclear. This CDR3 has 12 residues. The germline CDR1 and CDR2 sequences are MNHEY and SMNVEV (reference sequence). The V and J ends lost 5 bases and 8 bases respectively, with 9 bases between them. Here the CDR3 reads CASSPYIGELFF. CDR3 nucleotide sequence: TGTGCCAGCAGTCCATATATTGGGGAGCTGTTTTTT.

This rearrangement joins TRBV6-5 to TRBJ2-1; TRBD2 agrees at 7 bases. This CDR3 region has 15 residues. Unmatched junction bases numbered 9, after V lost 5 bases and J lost 5 bases. The germline CDR1 and CDR2 sequences are MNHEY and SVGAGI. The CDR3 loop is CASSPGGRLHNEQFF. The CDR3 region has the DNA TGTGCCAGCAGTCCCGGGGGGAGACTCCACAATGAGCAGTTCTTC.

The V call is TRBV9, the J call TRBJ2-2, with D uncertain. This CDR3 contains 16 residues. V gave up 2 bases and J gave up 5 bases, with 16 bases separating them. Germline CDR1 SGDLS, CDR2 YYNGEE. The CDR3 is CASSVTRTTSTGELFF. The DNA of the CDR3 is TGTGCCAGCAGCGTCACCAGAACCACGTCGACCGGGGAGCTGTTTTTT.

The chain recombines TRBV10-3 with TRBJ2-7; possibly TRBD1 for D (5 bases). Trimming pared 6 bases from V and 2 bases from J, leaving 17 bases between. CDR1 ENHRY and CDR2 SYGVKD come from the germline V gene. The CDR3 is 15 residues long. In DNA, the CDR3 is TGTGCCATCAGCCCTGGGGCCAGGACAACCTACGAGCAGTACTTC. It specifies CAISPGARTTYEQYF.

The chain combines TRBV4-2 with TRBJ2-1; D ambiguous. The CDR3 extends over 13 amino acids. From germline, CDR1 is LGHNA and CDR2 YNFKEQ. The ends were cut back, 0 bases at V and 4 bases at J, with 4 bases in the middle. The CDR3 DNA is TGTGCCAGCAGCCAAGAGGGGTACAATGAGCAGTTCTTC. Its protein product is CASSQEGYNEQFF.

The chain carries TRBV2 and TRBJ2-1; TRBD2 agrees at 11 bases. Germline CDR1 SNHLY, CDR2 FYNNEI. V shed 6 bases, J shed 9 bases, and the junction held 7 bases outside the gene matches. There are 14 residues in the CDR3. CDR3 protein: CASRYSGGASEQFF. The CDR3 DNA sequence: TGTGCCAGCAGGTATAGCGGGGGGGCGAGTGAGCAGTTCTTC.

This chain uses TRBV5-1 with TRBJ2-1, with 11 positions matching TRBD2. V dropped 4 bases and J dropped 3; count of bases not matched to a gene: 3. This CDR3 has 15 residues. The V gene's germline CDR1 is SGHRS and CDR2 YFSETQ. For the CDR3, the DNA is TGCGCCAGCAGCCTGGGACTAGCGGTCTACAATGAGCAGTTCTTC. Encoded protein: CASSLGLAVYNEQFF.

The chain has TRBV6-1 and TRBJ1-1; D gene uncertain. The CDR3 consists of 14 residues. Germline V gene data show CDR1 as MNHNS and CDR2 as SASEGT. The germline V and J ends were trimmed by 1 base and 8 bases, with 14 bases remaining between them. The CDR3 here is CASSEGVGVDEAFF. In DNA form, the CDR3 reads TGTGCCAGCAGTGAAGGTGTGGGCGTTGACGAAGCTTTCTTT.

The CDR3 coding sequence is TGTGCCAGCAGCTTAAAGGAGTTTCGGTCTGTGCCTGAAGCTTTCTTT. Protein sequence: CASSLKEFRSVPEAFF. V is TRBV7-9 and J is TRBJ1-1; D unresolved. V was cut by 2 bases and J by 6 bases, with 19 bases left in between. Germline V gene lookup returns CDR1 SEHNR and CDR2 FQNEAQ (reference sequence). There are 16 residues in the CDR3.

The chain carries TRBV5-1 and TRBJ1-5; possibly TRBD1 for D (6 bases). The CDR3 sequence is 15 residues long. V was pared by 4 bases and J by 4 bases, with 15 bases between. CDR1 is SGHRS, CDR2 YFSETQ, per germline. The CDR3 sequence: CASSPQGISNQPQHF. In DNA form, the CDR3 reads TGCGCCAGCAGCCCGCAGGGGATAAGTAATCAGCCCCAGCATTTT. The variable domain in full, with the rest retrieved from reference TRBV5-1 and TRBJ1-5, is KAGVTQTPRYLIKTRGQQVTLSCSPISGHRSVSWYQQTPGQGLQFLFEYFSETQRNKGNFPGRFSGRQFSNSRSEMNVSTLELGDSALYLCASSPQGISNQPQHFGDGTRLSIL.

This chain uses TRBV29-1 with TRBJ2-7, with TRBD2 matching over 13 bases. Trimming at V came to 6 bases and at J to 5 bases, leaving 7 bases not matched to a gene. Germline CDR1 reads SQVTM; CDR2 reads ANQGSEA. This CDR3 has 14 amino acids. CDR3 loop: CSVDTGTSGNEQYF. CDR3 nucleotide sequence: TGCAGCGTCGACACCGGGACTAGCGGGAACGAGCAGTACTTC.